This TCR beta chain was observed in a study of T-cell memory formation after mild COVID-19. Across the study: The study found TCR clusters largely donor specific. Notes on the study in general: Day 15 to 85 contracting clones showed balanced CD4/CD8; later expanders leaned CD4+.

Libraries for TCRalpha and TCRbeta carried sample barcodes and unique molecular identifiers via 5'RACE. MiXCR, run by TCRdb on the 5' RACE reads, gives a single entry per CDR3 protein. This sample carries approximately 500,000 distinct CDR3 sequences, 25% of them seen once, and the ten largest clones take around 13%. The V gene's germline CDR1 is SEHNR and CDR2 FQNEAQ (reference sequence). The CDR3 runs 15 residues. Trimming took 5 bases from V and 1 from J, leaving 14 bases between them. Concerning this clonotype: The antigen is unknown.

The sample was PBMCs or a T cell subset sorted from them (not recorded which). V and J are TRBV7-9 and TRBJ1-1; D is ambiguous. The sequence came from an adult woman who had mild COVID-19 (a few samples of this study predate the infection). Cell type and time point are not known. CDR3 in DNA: TGTGCCAGCAGCAAGGCGCCTTCGAAGAACACTGAAGCTTTCTTT. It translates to CASSKAPSKNTEAFF.